Here is one T cell receptor beta chain with its context. The antigen is unknown. In the PCR, 60 Vbeta and 13 Jbeta primers were used. Sequenced by immunoSEQ multiplex PCR; TCRdb stores in-frame clones only, minus some. This table holds roughly 56,000 clones, 75% to 85% found once. The sample comes from a study of cytomegalovirus exposure and HLA in healthy donors. Per germline, CDR1 MNHEY and CDR2 SVGAGI. The J segment lost 3 bases and the V segment lost 6 bases, leaving 3 bases of the junction unmatched. The CDR3 contains 13 residues. Overall study results and limits: Solely CMV serostatus was available to characterize immune exposure. Rare TCR sequences dominated, though some public TCRs recurred in many donors. Some V segments, TRBV6-2 and TRBV6-3 among them, were indistinguishable and were therefore excluded.

The sample taken for sequencing was PBMCs. The chain recombines TRBV6-5 with TRBJ2-3, with 7 nucleotides matching TRBD1. The source of this sequence is a man in his fifties or sixties in good health and CMV-seropositive. For the CDR3, the DNA is TGTGCCAGCAGACGACAGGGTACAGATACGCAGTATTTT. Translating it yields CASRRQGTDTQYF.